This TCR beta chain was profiled in a study of PD-1 blockade in classical Hodgkin lymphoma (dated by TCRdb to the early 2020s). About the study as a whole: Nivolumab dosing was 3 mg/kg intravenously every 2 weeks, continuing until either disease progression or unacceptable toxicity. A peripheral blood immune signature of response to PD-1 blockade in classical Hodgkin lymphoma was defined using TCR beta sequencing and CyTOF. The paper as a whole reports these results and caveats: Baseline TCR diversity was reported to be lower in newly diagnosed patients than in healthy donors and to be lower still in relapsed/refractory patients. Trial patients with a complete response had baseline diversity similar to that of newly diagnosed patients, while partial responders and progressors had significantly lower diversity. The study was limited to a single clinical trial cohort, and causes of repertoire differences, possibly disease activity or prior therapy, remained undefined. Lower diversity was seen in patients whose nivolumab began less than 1 year after ASCT, and these patients were left out of later analyses so that immune reconstitution would not confound the results. CD4+ but not CD8+ TCR diversity rose significantly by C4D1 (p=0.0027 vs p=0.16), most apparent in complete responders (p=0.02).

Inclusive of the bounding cysteine and phenylalanine, the CDR3 is 12 residues long. Only CDR3 DNA remains: 36 bases, in frame from the first base. V is cut by 7 bases and J by 5 bases, and the space between the germline ends is 11 bases. The germline V gene supplies CDR1 SNHLY and CDR2 FYNNEI. This clone occurred a few times. What antigen it recognizes has not been identified. Per-base qualities were not stored, and no clone one base away is much larger. Genomic DNA was isolated using the Qiagen DNeasy kit from unsorted PBMCs as well as from negatively selected CD4+ and CD8+ fractions. TCR beta CDR3 regions were amplified by immunoSEQ multiplex PCR using primers annealing to V and J segments. Amplification bias was minimized using a synthetic immune receptor repertoire, and residual bias was removed computationally after sequencing. On the authors' methods: Custom Python scripts were used to quantify repertoire diversity as the Shannon entropy index. The unsorted, CD4+ and CD8+ repertoires were each analyzed separately, with the exception of combined analyses, where CD4+ and CD8+ sequences were merged in silico. Clonal expansion was defined as a frequency increase of at least 2-fold after treatment compared with C1D1, and clones undetected at baseline were assigned a pseudocount of 0.5. Singleton clones were defined as clones with 0 or 1 copy at C1D1, and non-singleton clones were defined as clones with 2 or more copies. Clones expanded in unsorted samples were labelled as CD4+, CD8+ or unknown by matching protein sequences in sorted samples from the same patient. Diversity changes from C1D1 to C4D1 were tested in paired samples using Wilcoxon tests. TCRdb holds this immuneACCESS table with in-frame rearrangements only. Some clones are missing; in checked studies, unresolved V genes explain under half, and the rest has no known cause. The V and J calls and clone size come from that table; D and trimming were worked out from the DNA. The sample has 50,000 or so clones on record, approximately 86% of them singletons. Approximately 7% of the sample belongs to the ten largest clones.

The meaning of the sample's time point label: cycle 4 day 1 (C4D1), after more than 5 weeks of nivolumab. Every trial patient had relapsed after autologous stem cell transplantation, and cohorts A, B and C differed in prior brentuximab vedotin exposure. The trial cohort comprised about 60 patients with relapsed/refractory classical Hodgkin lymphoma whose best overall responses were complete response, partial response or progressive disease. Trial patients were treated with single-agent nivolumab in the multi-cohort phase II CheckMate 205 trial. An independent review committee assessed best overall response by applying the 2007 International Working Group response criteria. Trial PBMCs were collected immediately before nivolumab initiation (C1D1) and during therapy at cycle 2 day 1 and cycle 4 day 1. Peripheral blood was collected in 8 mL Vacutainer Cell Preparation Tubes, from which PBMCs were isolated by centrifugation and then cryopreserved.

The sample here was peripheral blood mononuclear cells (PBMCs), taken before the fourth cycle of nivolumab. This receptor was identified in a human donor with classical Hodgkin lymphoma. The V and J segments used are TRBV2 and TRBJ1-2; D gene: possibly TRBD1, on 5 matching bases. The encoded CDR3 is CASIAGPYGYTF. The DNA reads TGTGCCAGCATCGCGGGGCCTTATGGCTACACCTTC.